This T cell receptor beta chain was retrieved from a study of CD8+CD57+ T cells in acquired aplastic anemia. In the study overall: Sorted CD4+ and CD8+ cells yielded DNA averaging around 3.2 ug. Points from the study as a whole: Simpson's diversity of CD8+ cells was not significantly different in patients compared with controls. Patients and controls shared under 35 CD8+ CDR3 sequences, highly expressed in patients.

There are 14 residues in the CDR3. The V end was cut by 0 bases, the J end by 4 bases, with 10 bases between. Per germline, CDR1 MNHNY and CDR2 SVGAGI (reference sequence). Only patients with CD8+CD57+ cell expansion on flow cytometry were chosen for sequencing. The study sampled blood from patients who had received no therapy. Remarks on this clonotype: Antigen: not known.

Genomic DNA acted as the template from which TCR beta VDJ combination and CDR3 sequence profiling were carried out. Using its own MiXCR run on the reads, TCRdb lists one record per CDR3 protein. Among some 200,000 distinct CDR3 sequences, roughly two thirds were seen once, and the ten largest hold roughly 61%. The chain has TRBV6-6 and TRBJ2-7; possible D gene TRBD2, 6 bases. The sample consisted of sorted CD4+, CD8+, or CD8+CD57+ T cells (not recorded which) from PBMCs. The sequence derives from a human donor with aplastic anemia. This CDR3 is CASSYSGGTYEQYF. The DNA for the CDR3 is TGTGCCAGCAGTTACTCCGGGGGAACGTACGAGCAGTACTTC.